Listed below are T cell receptor beta chains from one sample, sequenced in a study of tumor-infiltrating lymphocytes in oesophageal squamous cell carcinoma. Via MiXCR, TCRdb re-called the PCR reads, giving one row per CDR3 protein. Of about 17,000 distinct CDR3 sequences detected, 50% appear once; the ten largest clones hold about a quarter. Sequences were obtained from esophageal tumor tissue. The receptors come from a male donor with esophageal squamous cell carcinoma. The CDR3 runs from the conserved cysteine through the conserved F or W. The D gene is left open where the match is weak. Where a row states a size, it is once, few, many or the class of an expanded clone; other rows omit it.

j_call d_call clone_size v_call cdr3_aa cdr3_nt
TRBJ2-5 TRBD2 few TRBV7-2 CASSKGTSGRETQYF TGTGCCAGCAGCAAAGGGACTAGCGGGAGGGAGACCCAGTACTTC
TRBJ1-4 TRBD1 many TRBV6-1 CASSNQPGQLAPPFF TGTGCCAGCAGTAACCAACCGGGACAGCTCGCTCCTCCGTTTTTT
TRBJ2-7 - - TRBV18 CASSPPSNREQYF TGTGCCAGCTCACCACCATCTAACAGGGAGCAGTACTTC
TRBJ2-6 TRBD1 few TRBV6-5 CASSYSIGTGTGANVLTF TGTGCCAGCAGTTACTCGATTGGGACAGGGACTGGGGCCAACGTCCTGACTTTC
TRBJ2-7 - once TRBV12-3/TRBV12-4 CASSLEGYEQYF TGTGCCAGCAGTTTAGAGGGGTACGAGCAGTACTTC
TRBJ2-7 - - TRBV7-2 CASSPAYEQYF TGTGCCAGCAGCCCAGCCTACGAGCAGTACTTC
TRBJ2-5 TRBD1 - TRBV7-3 CASSPPRPGQGSPQETQYF TGTGCCAGCAGCCCCCCAAGACCGGGACAGGGCAGCCCCCAAGAGACCCAGTACTTC
TRBJ2-5 TRBD1 - TRBV12-5 CASAPGGSLQETQYF TGTGCTAGTGCCCCAGGGGGCTCCTTACAAGAGACCCAGTACTTC
TRBJ2-5 TRBD2 once TRBV7-6 CAALASGRETQYF TGTGCAGCCCTAGCTAGCGGGAGGGAGACCCAGTACTTC
TRBJ2-5 - once TRBV7-9 CASSLAGEVETQYF TGTGCCAGCAGCTTAGCGGGGGAGGTAGAGACCCAGTACTTC
TRBJ2-7 - - TRBV12-3/TRBV12-4 CASSLVNVGTIYEQYF TGTGCCAGCAGTTTAGTTAATGTAGGGACAATCTACGAGCAGTACTTC
TRBJ1-5 - - TRBV7-9 CASSDGGQPQHF TGTGCCAGCAGTGATGGGGGACAGCCCCAGCATTTT
TRBJ1-2 TRBD1 few TRBV6-1 CASSRYPGQGNYGYTF TGTGCCAGCAGTAGATACCCGGGACAGGGGAACTATGGCTACACCTTC
TRBJ2-7 - - TRBV6-8 CASHPGEWGYEQYF TGTGCCAGCCATCCAGGGGAGTGGGGCTACGAGCAGTACTTC
TRBJ2-7 - - TRBV6-5 CASSSRWLSYEQYF TGTGCCAGCAGTTCCAGGTGGCTCTCCTACGAGCAGTACTTC
TRBJ2-1 TRBD2 once TRBV7-3 CASSWGGGEQFF TGTGCCAGCAGCTGGGGGGGGGGGGAGCAGTTCTTC
TRBJ2-1 TRBD1 - TRBV6-1 CASRRTGFEFNEQFF TGTGCCAGCAGGAGGACAGGGTTCGAGTTCAATGAGCAGTTCTTC
TRBJ2-7 - - TRBV7-3 CASSLRQARGGEQYF TGTGCCAGCAGCTTAAGACAGGCCCGGGGAGGTGAGCAGTACTTC
TRBJ2-5 - - TRBV12-2 CASRFHAPFQETQYF TGTGCAAGTCGCTTCCACGCTCCATTCCAAGAGACCCAGTACTTC
TRBJ2-5 - - TRBV5-3 CASSSAVGQETQYF TGTGCCAGCAGCTCGGCGGTGGGTCAAGAGACCCAGTACTTC
TRBJ2-3 - - TRBV5-3 CASSLAPTDTQYF TGCGCCAGCAGCTTGGCACCCACAGATACGCAGTATTTT
TRBJ1-2 - - TRBV11-2 CASSLDRYLSPHGYTF TGTGCCAGCAGCTTGGATCGCTACCTAAGCCCCCATGGCTACACCTTC
TRBJ1-6 - - TRBV5-3 CASSLGTGYNSPLHF TGTGCCAGCAGCTTGGGAACAGGATATAATTCACCCCTCCACTTT
TRBJ2-3 - - TRBV18 CASSPAFTGEVDMQYF TGTGCCAGCTCACCCGCTTTTACAGGAGAGGTAGATATGCAGTATTTT
TRBJ1-2 TRBD1 - TRBV5-1 CASSPDRGGYGYTF TGCGCCAGCAGCCCGGACAGGGGCGGCTATGGCTACACCTTC
TRBJ2-5 TRBD2 - TRBV7-6 CASSLRTSGRKETQYF TGTGCCAGCAGCCTCCGGACTAGCGGGAGAAAAGAGACCCAGTACTTC
TRBJ1-2 TRBD1 many TRBV28 CASSLYPGQGGGYTF TGTGCCAGCAGTTTATACCCAGGACAGGGCGGCGGCTACACCTTC
TRBJ1-3 TRBD1 few TRBV5-3 CARSGDRGRSGNTIYF TGTGCCAGAAGCGGCGACAGGGGTCGGTCCGGAAACACCATATATTTT
TRBJ2-2 - many TRBV12-3/TRBV12-4 CASSLLNPTNTGELFF TGTGCCAGCAGTTTATTGAACCCTACGAACACCGGGGAGCTGTTTTTT
TRBJ2-5 TRBD1 - TRBV27 CASSQTTGNQETQYF TGTGCCAGCAGCCAAACGACAGGGAATCAAGAGACCCAGTACTTC
TRBJ2-7 - few TRBV10-3 CAISDPGRSSYEQYF TGTGCCATCAGTGACCCCGGACGGTCCTCCTACGAGCAGTACTTC
TRBJ2-6 TRBD1 - TRBV28 CASRPQTGISSGANVLTF TGTGCCAGCAGGCCCCAGACAGGGATTAGCTCTGGGGCCAACGTCCTGACTTTC
TRBJ2-1 TRBD2 few TRBV12-3/TRBV12-4 CASSFSAGVNEQFF TGTGCCAGCAGTTTTTCAGCGGGAGTCAATGAGCAGTTCTTC
TRBJ2-5 - - TRBV7-8 CASTPANGEGETQYF TGTGCCAGCACACCAGCGAACGGAGAGGGGGAGACCCAGTACTTC
TRBJ2-7 TRBD2 - TRBV7-2 CASSLRGLASYYNEQYF TGTGCCAGCAGCTTAAGGGGACTAGCATCCTACTACAATGAGCAGTACTTC
TRBJ1-2 - - TRBV30 CAWSGGTGYTF TGTGCCTGGAGTGGGGGGACGGGCTACACCTTC
TRBJ2-5 TRBD2 - TRBV7-2 CASSFISGTQETQYF TGTGCCAGCAGCTTTATTAGCGGGACTCAAGAGACCCAGTACTTC
TRBJ2-1 - - TRBV4-2 CASSSPDRNLHEQFF TGTGCCAGCAGCAGCCCGGACAGAAACCTACATGAGCAGTTCTTC
TRBJ2-5 - - TRBV7-2 CASSLKAGSQTQYF TGTGCCAGCAGCTTAAAAGCCGGGAGTCAGACCCAGTACTTC
TRBJ2-1 - many TRBV7-3 CASSLGGWGEQFF TGTGCCAGCAGCTTAGGGGGGTGGGGTGAGCAGTTCTTC
TRBJ2-6 - - TRBV12-3/TRBV12-4 CASSRTASGANVLTF TGTGCCAGCAGCCGGACAGCTTCTGGGGCCAACGTCCTGACTTTC
TRBJ2-1 - few TRBV7-2 CASSLALMGLCSYNEQFF TGTGCCAGCAGCTTAGCGCTTATGGGCCTGTGCTCCTACAATGAGCAGTTCTTC
TRBJ1-1 - - TRBV7-4 CASSIQGDTEAFF TGTGCCAGCAGCATACAGGGTGATACTGAAGCTTTCTTT
TRBJ2-2 - - TRBV12-3/TRBV12-4 CASRPGQNTGELFF TGTGCCAGCAGGCCCGGACAAAACACCGGGGAGCTGTTTTTT
TRBJ2-7 TRBD1 - TRBV6-5 CASTPLRDRGGEQYF TGTGCCAGCACCCCCCTCCGGGACAGGGGTGGCGAGCAGTACTTC
TRBJ2-7 TRBD2 - TRBV6-5 CASSSPSGSSNEQYF TGTGCCAGCAGTTCCCCTAGCGGGAGTTCAAATGAGCAGTACTTC
TRBJ2-7 TRBD2 medium-sized TRBV7-8 CASSHRGGQATYEQYF TGTGCCAGCAGCCACCGGGGGGGGCAGGCTACCTACGAGCAGTACTTC
TRBJ2-3 TRBD2 - TRBV7-3 CASSPRGGGADTQYF TGTGCCAGCAGCCCTCGGGGCGGGGGGGCAGATACGCAGTATTTT
TRBJ2-7 TRBD1 many TRBV6-4 CASSDLNRGRMGEQYF TGTGCCAGCAGTGACTTAAACAGGGGGCGGATGGGCGAGCAGTACTTC
TRBJ2-7 TRBD2 many TRBV6-1 CASSEEGTSHNEQYF TGTGCCAGCAGTGAAGAGGGGACTAGCCACAATGAGCAGTACTTC
TRBJ2-4 - - TRBV7-9 CASSHEGAKNIQYF TGTGCCAGCAGCCACGAGGGGGCCAAAAACATTCAGTACTTC
TRBJ2-7 - - TRBV28 CASSSYTRRSSYEQYF TGTGCCAGCAGTTCATATACTAGAAGGTCGTCCTACGAGCAGTACTTC
TRBJ2-7 TRBD2 medium-sized TRBV7-2 CASSLALAGGYEQYF TGTGCCAGCAGCTTAGCTCTAGCGGGGGGTTACGAGCAGTACTTC
TRBJ2-1 TRBD1 many TRBV6-4 CASGDSTGGSYNEQFF TGTGCCAGCGGTGACTCGACAGGGGGGTCCTACAATGAGCAGTTCTTC
TRBJ2-1 - - TRBV24-1 CATSDLGASSYNEQFF TGTGCCACCAGTGACCTTGGGGCGAGCTCCTACAATGAGCAGTTCTTC
TRBJ2-3 - - TRBV7-6 CASSLGPQGDTQYF TGTGCCAGCAGCTTAGGGCCGCAGGGGGATACGCAGTATTTT
TRBJ2-7 - - TRBV7-8 CASSLEGKSYEQYF TGTGCCAGCAGCTTAGAGGGCAAGTCCTACGAGCAGTACTTC